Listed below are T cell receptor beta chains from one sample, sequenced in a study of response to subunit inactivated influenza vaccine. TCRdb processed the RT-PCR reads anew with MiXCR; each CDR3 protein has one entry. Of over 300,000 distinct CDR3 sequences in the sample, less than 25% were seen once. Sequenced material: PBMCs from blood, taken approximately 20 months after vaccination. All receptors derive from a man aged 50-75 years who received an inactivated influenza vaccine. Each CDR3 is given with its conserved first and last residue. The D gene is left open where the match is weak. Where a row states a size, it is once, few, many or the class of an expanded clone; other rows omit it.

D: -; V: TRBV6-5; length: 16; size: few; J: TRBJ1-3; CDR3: CASSYRHGGSGNTIYF; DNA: TGTGCCAGCAGTTACCGTCACGGAGGCTCTGGAAACACCATATATTTT
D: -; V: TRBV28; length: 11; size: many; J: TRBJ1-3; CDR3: CASSLRNTIYF; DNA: TGTGCCAGCAGTTTACGCAACACCATATATTTT
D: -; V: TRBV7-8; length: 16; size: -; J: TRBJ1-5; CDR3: CASSSRRTVRDQPQHF; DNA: TGTGCCAGCAGCTCGCGGAGGACAGTACGTGATCAGCCCCAGCATTTT
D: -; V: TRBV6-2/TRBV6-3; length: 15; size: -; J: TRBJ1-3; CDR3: CASQPGHDSGNTIYF; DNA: TGTGCCAGCCAGCCGGGACACGACTCTGGAAACACCATATATTTT
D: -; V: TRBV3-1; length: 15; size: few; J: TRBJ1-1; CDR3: CASSQGPGGRTEAFF; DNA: TGTGCCAGCAGCCAAGGGCCGGGGGGAAGGACTGAAGCTTTCTTT
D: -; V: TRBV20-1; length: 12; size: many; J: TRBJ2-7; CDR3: CSGVKGSYEQYF; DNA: TGCAGTGGGGTGAAGGGGTCCTACGAGCAGTACTTC
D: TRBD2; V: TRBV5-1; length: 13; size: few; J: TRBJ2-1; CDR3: CACGRESYNEQFF; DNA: TGCGCCTGTGGGCGGGAGTCCTACAATGAGCAGTTCTTC
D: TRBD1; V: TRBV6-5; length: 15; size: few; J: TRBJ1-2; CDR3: CASSYSTGGGNGYTF; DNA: TGTGCCAGCAGTTACTCGACAGGGGGGGGAAATGGCTACACCTTC
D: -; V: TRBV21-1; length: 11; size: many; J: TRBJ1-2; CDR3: CASGESDSIFF; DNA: TGTGCCAGCGGGGAATCGGACAGTATCTTTTTC
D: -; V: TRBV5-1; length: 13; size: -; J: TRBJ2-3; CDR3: CASSPGGSGTQYF; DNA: TGCGCCAGCAGTCCCGGGGGCTCAGGGACGCAGTATTTT
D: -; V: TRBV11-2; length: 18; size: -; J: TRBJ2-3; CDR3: CASSSRPYFGGSTDTQYF; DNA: TGTGCCAGCAGTTCCAGGCCCTATTTCGGCGGCAGCACAGATACGCAGTATTTT
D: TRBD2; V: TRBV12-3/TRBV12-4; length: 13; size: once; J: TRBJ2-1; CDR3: CASSPREAYEQFF; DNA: TGTGCCAGCAGCCCCCGGGAGGCCTATGAGCAGTTCTTC